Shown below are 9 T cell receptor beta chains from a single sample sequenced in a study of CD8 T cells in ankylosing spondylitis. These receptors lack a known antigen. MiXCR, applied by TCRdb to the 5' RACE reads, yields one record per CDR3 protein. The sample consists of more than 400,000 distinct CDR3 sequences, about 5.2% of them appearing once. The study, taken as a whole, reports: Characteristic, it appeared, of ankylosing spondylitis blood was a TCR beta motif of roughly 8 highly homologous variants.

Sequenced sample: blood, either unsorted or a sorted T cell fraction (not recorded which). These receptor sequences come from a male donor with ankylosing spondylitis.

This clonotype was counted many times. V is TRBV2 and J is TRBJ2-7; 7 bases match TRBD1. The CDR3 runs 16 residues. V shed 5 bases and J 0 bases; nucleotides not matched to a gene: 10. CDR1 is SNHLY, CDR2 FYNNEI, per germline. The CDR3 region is CASSLTGALSSYEQYF. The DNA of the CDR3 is TGTGCCAGCAGTCTTACAGGGGCCCTCAGCTCCTACGAGCAGTACTTC. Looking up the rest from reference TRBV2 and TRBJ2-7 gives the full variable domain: EPEVTQTPSHQVTQMGQEVILRCVPISNHLYFYWYRQILGQKVEFLVSFYNNEISEKSEIFDDQFSVERPDGSNFTLKIRSTKLEDSAMYFCASSLTGALSSYEQYFGPGTRLTVT.

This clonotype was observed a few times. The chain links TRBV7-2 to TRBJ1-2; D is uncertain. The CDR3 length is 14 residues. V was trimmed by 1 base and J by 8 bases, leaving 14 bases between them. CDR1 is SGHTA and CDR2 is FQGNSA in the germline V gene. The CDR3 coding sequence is TGTGCCAGCAGCTTAGTTTCATTGGACGGAGGCTACACCTTC. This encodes CASSLVSLDGGYTF.

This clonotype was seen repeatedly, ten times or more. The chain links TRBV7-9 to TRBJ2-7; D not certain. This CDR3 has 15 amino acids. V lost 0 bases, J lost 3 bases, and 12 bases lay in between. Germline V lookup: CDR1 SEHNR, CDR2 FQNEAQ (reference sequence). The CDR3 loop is CASSLASGTVYEQYF. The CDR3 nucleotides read TGTGCCAGCAGCTTAGCATCAGGTACAGTCTACGAGCAGTACTTC. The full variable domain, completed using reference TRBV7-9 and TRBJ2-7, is DTGVSQNPRHKITKRGQNVTFRCDPISEHNRLYWYRQTLGQGPEFLTYFQNEAQLEKSRLLSDRFSAERPKGSFSTLEIQRTEQGDSAMYLCASSLASGTVYEQYFGPGTRLTVT.

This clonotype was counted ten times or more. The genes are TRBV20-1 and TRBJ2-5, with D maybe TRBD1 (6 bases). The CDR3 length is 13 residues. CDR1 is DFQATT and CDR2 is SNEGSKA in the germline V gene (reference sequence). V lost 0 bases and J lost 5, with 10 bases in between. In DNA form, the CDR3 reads TGCAGTGCTAGAGATACAGGGCTTGAGACCCAGTACTTC. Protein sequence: CSARDTGLETQYF.

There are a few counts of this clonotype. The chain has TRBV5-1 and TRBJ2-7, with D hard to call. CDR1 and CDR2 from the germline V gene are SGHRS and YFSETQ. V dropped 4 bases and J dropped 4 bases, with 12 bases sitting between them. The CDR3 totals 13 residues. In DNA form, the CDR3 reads TGCGCCAGCAGCCCATTTTGGGGATACGAGCAGTACTTC. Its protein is CASSPFWGYEQYF.

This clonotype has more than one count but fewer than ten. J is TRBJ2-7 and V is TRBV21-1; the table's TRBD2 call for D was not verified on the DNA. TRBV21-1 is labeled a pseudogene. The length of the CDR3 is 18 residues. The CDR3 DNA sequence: TGTGCCAGCAGCATCCTAATTGGGCGGGGAGGGAAAACCTACGAGCAGTACTTC. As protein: CASSILIGRGGKTYEQYF.

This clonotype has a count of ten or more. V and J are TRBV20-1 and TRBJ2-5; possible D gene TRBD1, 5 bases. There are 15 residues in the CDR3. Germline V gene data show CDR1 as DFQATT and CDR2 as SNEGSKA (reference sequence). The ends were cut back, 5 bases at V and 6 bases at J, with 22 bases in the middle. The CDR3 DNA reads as TGCAGTGCTTCCCCTGACAGTCCCGGTATGAAGACCCAGTACTTC. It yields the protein CSASPDSPGMKTQYF.

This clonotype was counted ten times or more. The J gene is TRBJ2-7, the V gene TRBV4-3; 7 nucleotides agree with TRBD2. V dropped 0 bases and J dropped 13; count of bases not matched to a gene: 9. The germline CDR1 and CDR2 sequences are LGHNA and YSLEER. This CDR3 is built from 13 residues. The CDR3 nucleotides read TGCGCCAGCAGCCAAGAAATCAGGCTAGCGGTTTACTTC. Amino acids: CASSQEIRLAVYF.

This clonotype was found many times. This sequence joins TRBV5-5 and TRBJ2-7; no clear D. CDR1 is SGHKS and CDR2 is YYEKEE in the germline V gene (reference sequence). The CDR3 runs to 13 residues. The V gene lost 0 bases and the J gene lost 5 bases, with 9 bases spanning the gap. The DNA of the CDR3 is TGTGCCAGCAGCTTGGCCATGGATCACGAGCAGTACTTC. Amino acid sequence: CASSLAMDHEQYF. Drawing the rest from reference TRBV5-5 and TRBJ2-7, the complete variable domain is DAGVTQSPTHLIKTRGQQVTLRCSPISGHKSVSWYQQVLGQGPQFIFQYYEKEERGRGNFPDRFSARQFPNYSSELNVNALLLGDSALYLCASSLAMDHEQYFGPGTRLTVT.